This is a list of T cell receptor beta chains from one sample in a study of read filtering for tumor transcriptome and immune sequencing. TCRdb analysed the reads with MiXCR anew, one entry per CDR3 protein. Counted here are about 40,000 distinct CDR3 sequences, approximately 12% occurring once; the ten biggest clones make up 30% to 45%. Sequenced material: a population of CD138-negative cells sorted from bone marrow. The receptors come from a donor aged 40 or older with multiple myeloma. Both conserved end residues are trimmed from each CDR3.

v_gene,CDR3aa
TRBV29-1,SVGQGLTYEQY
TRBV7-6,ASSLVGQANEQF
TRBV20-1,SGGDGVIYEQY
TRBV7-6,ASSLWPERVNTEAF
TRBV12-3/TRBV12-4,ASSQLEMDNSPLH
TRBV5-1,ASSFTAGTEAF
TRBV5-1,ASSLGTGGDTQY
TRBV7-9,ASSPGNHQPQH
TRBV14,ASSPPVGTDTQY
TRBV5-6,ASSLAGANVLT
TRBV29-1,SVDRAEETQY
TRBV29-1,SVRVADLNTEAF
TRBV7-2,ASSGGVWNTGELF
TRBV2,ASSADSTDTQY
TRBV13,ASSLGRGQETQY
TRBV7-6,ASRSLGGTPEKPLH
TRBV7-9,ASSFGFSNQPQH
TRBV28,ASSLGQPDTDTQY
TRBV19,ASSKGQGVWGYQPQH
TRBV28,ASGERGLETQY
TRBV5-1,ASSLFVGGLQETQY
TRBV6-1,ASSEVLGPMEKLF
TRBV6-1,ASSDGQGNTEAF
TRBV12-3/TRBV12-4,ASSSDPAGDEQF
TRBV20-1,SAGVGTGWKNTEAF
TRBV12-5,ASGSAGTQY
TRBV12-3/TRBV12-4,ASTLQTGGHNEQF
TRBV5-5,ASSLPQGNEQF
TRBV20-1,SWGRTGTDTQY
TRBV2,ASSGSRERPQY
TRBV28,ASSFLGLAGTGELF
TRBV20-1,SARDEGRGTYEQY
TRBV11-2,ASSLNLDTQY
TRBV7-8,ASSWGGGEDTQY
TRBV25-1,ASSGHQGRSTDTQY
TRBV9,ASSVQGANTGELF
TRBV6-6,ASSYSRGIEQY
TRBV7-9,ASSPQRGEQNEQF
TRBV6-5,ASSSRVHEQF
TRBV10-3,AINRGPNTEAF
TRBV28,ASSPPSGKNTEAF
TRBV7-2,ASSLYYGEDQPQH
TRBV20-1,SAEKAGGPPDTQY
TRBV5-6,ASSWGTITGELF
TRBV28,ASATGTDTGELF
TRBV4-1,ASSRSGQQETQY
TRBV6-1,ASSEPGQGGELF
TRBV3-1,ASSAGRQPQH
TRBV12-3/TRBV12-4,ASRRGIGEKLF
TRBV5-1,ASSWIVVGETQY
TRBV2,ASSQNEGQPQH
TRBV18,ASSPAFSPYEQY
TRBV18,ASSPGASGALNEQF
TRBV5-1,ASSPSVAGTEAF
TRBV3-1,ASSQAGDRNTEAF